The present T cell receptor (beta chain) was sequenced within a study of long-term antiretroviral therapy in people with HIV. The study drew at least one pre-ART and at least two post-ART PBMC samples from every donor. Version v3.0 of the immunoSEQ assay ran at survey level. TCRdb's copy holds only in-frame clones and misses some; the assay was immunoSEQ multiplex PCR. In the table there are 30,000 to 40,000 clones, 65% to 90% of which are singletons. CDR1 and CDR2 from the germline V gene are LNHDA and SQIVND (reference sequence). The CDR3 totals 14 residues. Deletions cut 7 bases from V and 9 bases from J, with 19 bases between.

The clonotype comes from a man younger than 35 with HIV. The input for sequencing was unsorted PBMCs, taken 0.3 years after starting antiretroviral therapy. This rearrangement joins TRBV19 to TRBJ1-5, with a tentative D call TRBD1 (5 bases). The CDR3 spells CASNLPQGLGPQHF. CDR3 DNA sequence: TGTGCCAGTAACCTCCCCCAGGGATTGGGGCCCCAGCATTTT.